The 26 T cell receptor beta chains given below trace back to one sample, sequenced in a study of CXCR3-negative and CXCR3-positive naive CD8 T cells (dated by TCRdb to between 2019 and 2020). Study-wide conclusions, independent of this receptor: TRB CDR3s from CXCR3-positive naive cells showed higher hydrophobicity (lower Kidera factor 4), lower energy, and higher strength and volume indices than CXCR3-negative naive cells.

No cognate antigen is known for these TCRs. The data were produced on a NextSeq 550. The Human TCR Profiling Kit (MiLaboratory) was used to prepare UMI-labeled 5' RACE TRB cDNA libraries. The reads, reprocessed by TCRdb, yield one row per CDR3 protein sequence and no DNA. The sample's table lists a count of roughly 93,000 distinct CDR3 sequences. Clones ranked in the top ten supply less than 1.1% of the sample. The sequenced sample consisted of naive CXCR3+ CD8+ T cells from blood. The sample's cell subset or site label, in plain terms: CD45RO-CCR7+CD27+CD95- naive CD8+ T cells expressing CXCR3 (TNR3+). Receptors were obtained from a human donor in good health. Some clones in this sample may be carry-over from other donors' samples.

The rearrangement uses TRBV18 and TRBJ2-1; there is no DNA to check the TCRdb D call of TRBD2. CDR1 is KGHSH and CDR2 is LQKENI in the germline V gene. This CDR3 spans 15 amino acids. CDR3 region: CASSPSSGRAYEQFF.

This chain connects TRBV7-6 to TRBJ1-1. CDR1 and CDR2 (germline): SGHVS, FNYEAQ. The CDR3 totals 13 residues. The CDR3 spells CASISVERIEAFF. Drawing the rest from reference TRBV7-6 and TRBJ1-1, the complete variable domain is GAGVSQSPRYKVTKRGQDVALRCDPISGHVSLYWYRQALGQGPEFLTYFNYEAQQDKSGLPNDRFSAERPEGSISTLTIQRTEQRDSAMYRCASISVERIEAFFGQGTRLTVV.

The CDR3 spells CASLPYGPQETQYF. The rearrangement joins TRBV6-2 or TRBV6-3 to TRBJ2-5. Germline CDR1 MNHEY, CDR2 SVGEGT. This CDR3 spans 14 amino acids.

This CDR3 is CATSRDRGGPYNEQFF. The chain couples TRBV15 to TRBJ2-1; TCRdb indicates TRBD1, and absent DNA this call remains unverified. This CDR3 spans 16 amino acids. The germline V gene encodes CDR1 LNHNV and CDR2 YYDKDF (reference sequence).

The V call is TRBV7-9, the J call TRBJ2-2; the TCRdb call, TRBD2, lacks DNA for checking. In germline, CDR1 is SEHNR, CDR2 FQNEAQ (reference sequence). This CDR3 has 16 amino acids. Here the CDR3 reads CASSLEKAGPAGELFF.

The chain carries TRBV28 and TRBJ2-7; TCRdb's D gene call, TRBD1, goes unchecked for lack of DNA. CDR1 and CDR2 (germline): MDHEN, SYDVKM. The CDR3 has 14 residues. CDR3 protein: CASTLGTGGSEQYF.

V is TRBV28 and J is TRBJ2-7. Germline CDR1 is MDHEN and CDR2 is SYDVKM. This CDR3 contains 14 residues. CDR3 residues: CASSFSRGALEQYF.

The chain employs TRBV6-1 and TRBJ2-7. This CDR3 is 12 amino acids long. Looked up from germline, CDR1 is MNHNS and CDR2 is SASEGT. The CDR3 region is CASSEGWDEQYF.

The chain couples TRBV5-1 to TRBJ2-7; the D call from TCRdb, TRBD1, cannot be confirmed without DNA. This CDR3 has 14 residues. Germline V gives CDR1 SGHRS, CDR2 YFSETQ. CDR3 protein: CASSLWDRDLEQYF.

V is TRBV14 and J is TRBJ2-1; without DNA, the TCRdb call of TRBD1 cannot be checked. The CDR3 runs to 15 residues. Germline V gives CDR1 SGHDN, CDR2 FVKESK. The CDR3 sequence: CASSQVGQGANEQFF.

The chain couples TRBV19 to TRBJ1-6; no DNA is available, so the TRBD1 call from TCRdb remains unchecked. This CDR3 has 14 amino acids. CDR1 is LNHDA and CDR2 is SQIVND in the germline V gene (reference sequence). The CDR3 sequence: CASSPRQDGSPLHF.

The chain is built from TRBV23-1 and TRBJ2-1; checking the TCRdb D call of TRBD2 is not possible without DNA. TRBV23-1 is marked as an open reading frame, function uncertain. The CDR3 runs to 16 residues. The CDR3 loop is CASSQSTGPRVNEQFF.

The chain employs TRBV29-1 and TRBJ1-1. Germline V gene lookup returns CDR1 SQVTM and CDR2 ANQGSEA. This CDR3 is 14 amino acids long. CDR3 residues: CSVESGYMNTEAFF.

This chain links TRBV7-6 with TRBJ2-2; there is no DNA to check the TCRdb D call of TRBD2. CDR1 is SGHVS, CDR2 FNYEAQ, per germline. CDR3 size: 15 residues. This chain's CDR3 is CASSLAGRNTGELFF.

This sequence joins TRBV14 and TRBJ1-5. Germline CDR1 reads SGHDN; CDR2 reads FVKESK. The CDR3 is 13 residues long. CDR3: CASSQVAGQPQHF.

V gene TRBV3-1 combines with J gene TRBJ2-3; TCRdb's assignment of TRBD2 cannot be checked, as there is no DNA. Germline V lookup: CDR1 LGHDT, CDR2 YNNKEL (reference sequence). CDR3 length: 15 residues. CDR3 region: CASSPPRGEADTQYF.

The CDR3 here is CASRDSGGASSYEQYF. The rearrangement joins TRBV11-2 to TRBJ2-7; absent DNA, TCRdb's TRBD2 call cannot be checked. The CDR3 totals 16 residues. Per germline, CDR1 SGHAT and CDR2 FQNNGV.

The J gene is TRBJ1-1, the V gene TRBV11-3; TCRdb proposes TRBD1, but this gene call is untestable without DNA. Per the germline V gene, CDR1 is SGHNT and CDR2 is YENEEA. This CDR3 spans 14 amino acids. CDR3 residues: CASSFRGANTEAFF.

J is TRBJ2-7 and V is TRBV7-9; TCRdb's assignment of TRBD1 cannot be checked, as there is no DNA. The V gene's germline CDR1 is SEHNR and CDR2 FQNEAQ (reference sequence). CDR3 size: 16 residues. The CDR3: CASSPRTGQGVYEQYF.

The rearrangement uses TRBV28 and TRBJ1-6; the D call of TRBD1 rests on TCRdb alone, since no DNA is present to check it. This CDR3 region has 15 residues. Germline loops: CDR1 MDHEN, CDR2 SYDVKM. This CDR3 reads CASSFRDTGNSPLHF.

V and J are TRBV7-8 and TRBJ2-3. Germline CDR1 reads SGHVS; CDR2 reads FQNEAQ. This CDR3 has 14 residues. CDR3: CASSLATLTDTQYF.

This chain uses TRBV28 with TRBJ2-5; TCRdb's D gene call, TRBD2, goes unchecked for lack of DNA. This CDR3 has 14 amino acids. Germline V gives CDR1 MDHEN, CDR2 SYDVKM. The CDR3: CASSLVTSGRTQYF.

The CDR3 loop is CASTLKGKSYEQYF. The V and J genes are TRBV28 and TRBJ2-7; TCRdb's D call of TRBD1 is untestable without DNA. Per the germline V gene, CDR1 is MDHEN and CDR2 is SYDVKM. The CDR3 is 14 residues long.

The rearrangement joins TRBV15 to TRBJ2-5; without DNA, the TCRdb call of TRBD2 cannot be checked. CDR3 length equals 14 residues. CDR1 is LNHNV, CDR2 YYDKDF, per germline (reference sequence). CDR3 region: CATTAKLAQETQYF.

The chain carries TRBV6-5 and TRBJ2-4; TCRdb's D call, TRBD2, is unchecked because there is no DNA. CDR3 length equals 16 residues. Germline lookup yields CDR1 MNHEY and CDR2 SVGAGI. The CDR3 spells CASSYSKGKGGDIQYF.

The V gene is TRBV7-3, the J gene TRBJ2-3; TCRdb's assignment of TRBD2 cannot be checked, as there is no DNA. The CDR3 has 14 amino acids. CDR1 is SGHTA, CDR2 FQGTGA, per germline. CDR3 amino acids: CASSPGGASDTQYF.